The present T cell receptor beta chain was sequenced within a study of T cell responses to AZD1222 COVID-19 vaccine. Produced via immunoSEQ multiplex PCR; TCRdb's table is partial and in-frame only. The sample yields approximately 120,000 clones, 70% to 90% seen once. V was trimmed by 4 bases and J by 4 bases, leaving 18 bases between them. Germline V gives CDR1 SGHRS, CDR2 YFSETQ. This CDR3 has 16 amino acids. On this clone: Its target is unknown.

General observations from the study: None of the repertoires were sampled until the peak T cell response had passed.

V and J are TRBV5-1 and TRBJ2-1, with D unclear. Sequenced here: peripheral blood, sampled 28 days after the second AZD1222 dose. The clonotype originates from an adult who received the AZD1222 COVID-19 vaccine. For the CDR3, the DNA is TGCGCCAGCAGCCCGGCCGGCGGAGCTTATTACAATGAGCAGTTCTTC. Protein sequence: CASSPAGGAYYNEQFF.